Described below is a single TCR beta chain sequence and its context. Germline V lookup: CDR1 SEHNR, CDR2 FQNEAQ (reference sequence). V lost 2 bases and J 5 bases, leaving 13 bases between the germline ends. The CDR3 has 15 residues. The entry originates in a study of cytomegalovirus exposure and HLA in healthy donors. The PCR contained 60 Vbeta and 13 Jbeta primers. Sequencing was performed with immunoSEQ multiplex PCR; in TCRdb, only in-frame clones are kept and a portion is missing. The repertoire holds under 140,000 clones, with around 83% as singletons. Sequenced sample: PBMCs. This sequence was found in a woman in her sixties or seventies in good health and CMV-seropositive. The genes are TRBV7-9 and TRBJ2-1; a weak D match, TRBD2 (7 bases). The CDR3 DNA reads TGTGCCAGCAGCTTATATCAGGGGACTAACAATGAGCAGTTCTTC. It encodes CASSLYQGTNNEQFF.